These 11 T cell receptor beta chains were all obtained from the same sample, sequenced in a study of cytomegalovirus exposure and HLA in healthy donors. The PCR had 60 Vbeta and 13 Jbeta primers. Sequenced by immunoSEQ multiplex PCR; TCRdb stores in-frame clones only, minus some. The table for this sample gives about 170,000 clones. The specimen was PBMCs. The receptors originated from a woman in her late teens or twenties in good health and CMV-seropositive.

J is TRBJ1-2 and V is TRBV6-5; D remains unclear. The CDR3 runs to 12 residues. CDR1 and CDR2 (germline): MNHEY, SVGAGI. V lost 0 bases and J lost 10, with 9 bases in between. The CDR3 sequence: CASSYSLSDYTF. CDR3 DNA sequence: TGTGCCAGCAGTTACTCCCTCAGCGACTACACCTTC.

Remarks on this clone: Different DNA sequences within this sample yield the same CDR3. This sequence joins TRBV6-5 and TRBJ2-1, with unresolved D. The CDR3 runs to 11 residues. V was clipped by 2 bases and J by 10 bases, with 6 bases between them. Germline CDR1 and CDR2: MNHEY and SVGAGI. This chain's CDR3 is CASSYKREQFF. CDR3 DNA: TGTGCCAGCAGTTACAAGAGGGAGCAGTTCTTC.

The CDR3 bases are TGTGCCAGCAGCTTAGATGGGGACTCCCAGTACTTC. Encoded protein: CASSLDGDSQYF. The rearrangement joins TRBV7-9 to TRBJ2-7; tentative D call: TRBD2 (6 bases). Trimming shortened V by 1 base and J by 10 bases, and 11 bases separated the two germline ends. CDR1 SEHNR and CDR2 FQNEAQ come from the germline V gene (reference sequence). The CDR3 loop spans 12 amino acids.

This chain links TRBV5-4 with TRBJ2-7, with D unresolved. CDR3 size: 14 residues. Per the germline V gene, CDR1 is SGHNT and CDR2 is YYREEE (reference sequence). Trimming took 4 bases from V and 0 from J, leaving 11 bases between them. CDR3 sequence (DNA): TGTGCCAGCAGCCCGAGTCCCAACTCCTACGAGCAGTACTTC. This codes for CASSPSPNSYEQYF.

The chain links TRBV12-5 to TRBJ2-7; no clear D gene. Per the germline V gene, CDR1 is LGHNT and CDR2 is FRNRAP. V was trimmed by 0 bases and J by 5 bases, leaving 5 bases between them. This CDR3 has 12 residues. The CDR3 loop is CASGLVTDEQYF. The CDR3 coding sequence is TGTGCTAGTGGTTTGGTAACTGACGAGCAGTACTTC.

The DNA for the CDR3 is TGTGCCAGCAGAGGGGGGGGTGATGAGCAGTTCTTC. Translation: CASRGGGDEQFF. The J gene is TRBJ2-1, the V gene TRBV2, with D tentatively TRBD2 (7 bases). In germline, CDR1 is SNHLY, CDR2 FYNNEI. This CDR3 contains 12 residues. The V gene lost 6 bases and the J gene lost 8 bases, with 11 bases spanning the gap.

This chain links TRBV5-6 with TRBJ2-5; D is unclear. V was clipped by 2 bases and J by 2 bases, with 10 bases between them. CDR1 and CDR2 from the germline V gene are SGHDT and YYEEEE. The CDR3 runs 14 residues. This CDR3 reads CASSFYFSQETQYF. As DNA, the CDR3 is TGTGCCAGCAGCTTTTACTTTTCTCAAGAGACCCAGTACTTC.

The chain recombines TRBV5-6 with TRBJ1-2; the match to TRBD1 covers 7 bases. Losses at the gene ends were 4 bases for V and 5 bases for J; bases not matched to a gene: 11. This CDR3 region has 15 residues. Germline V CDR1 and CDR2: SGHDT, YYEEEE. The CDR3 sequence is CASSPRQGNSYGYTF. The CDR3 region has the DNA TGTGCCAGCAGCCCAAGACAGGGAAATAGTTATGGCTACACCTTC.

The chain uses TRBV18 and TRBJ2-1, with 8 nucleotides matching TRBD1. Unmatched junction bases numbered 13, after V lost 4 bases and J lost 8 bases. In germline, CDR1 is KGHSH, CDR2 LQKENI. This CDR3 comprises 16 residues. Written as DNA, the CDR3 is TGTGCCAGCTCACAGGCCTCCAGGACAGGGACCTATGAGCAGTTCTTC. It encodes CASSQASRTGTYEQFF.

As regards this clone: One end of the junction fails to match germline, which may point to a read error. The V call is TRBV7-7, the J call TRBJ2-2; 8 bases fit TRBD2. CDR1 and CDR2 from the germline V gene are SSHAT and FNYEAQ (reference sequence). The CDR3 loop spans 13 amino acids. CDR3: CASSPGGTGELLF. CDR3 in DNA: TGTGCCAGCAGTCCGGGGGGGACCGGGGAGCTGCTTTTT. The full variable domain, with the rest looked up from reference TRBV7-7 and TRBJ2-2, is GAGVSQSPRYKVTKRGQDVTLRCDPISSHATLYWYQQALGQGPEFLTYFNYEAQPDKSGLPSDRFSAERPEGSISTLTIQRTEQRDSAMYRCASSPGGTGELLFGEGSRLTVL.

The chain has TRBV4-1 and TRBJ1-6; D might be TRBD1 (6 bases). The CDR3 loop spans 18 amino acids. V was trimmed by 1 base and J by 3 bases, leaving 16 bases between them. Germline V gives CDR1 MGHRA, CDR2 YSYEKL. In nucleotides, the CDR3 is TGCGCCAGCAGCCAAGGGGGGACAATCTCCATCTATAATTCACCCCTCCACTTT. Protein product: CASSQGGTISIYNSPLHF.